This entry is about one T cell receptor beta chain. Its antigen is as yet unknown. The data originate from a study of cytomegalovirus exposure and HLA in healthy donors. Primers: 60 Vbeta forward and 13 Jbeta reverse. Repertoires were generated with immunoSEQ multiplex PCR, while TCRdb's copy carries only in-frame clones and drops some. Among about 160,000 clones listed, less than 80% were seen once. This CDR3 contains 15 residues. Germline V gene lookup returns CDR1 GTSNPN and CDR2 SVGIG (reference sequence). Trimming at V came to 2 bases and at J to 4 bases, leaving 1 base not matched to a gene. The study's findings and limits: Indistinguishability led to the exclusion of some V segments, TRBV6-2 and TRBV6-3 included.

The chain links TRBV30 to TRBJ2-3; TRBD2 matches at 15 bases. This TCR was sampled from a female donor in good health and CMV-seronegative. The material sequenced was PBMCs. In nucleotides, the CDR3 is TGTGCCTGGAGTCGGACTAGCGGGGGGGCAGATACGCAGTATTTT. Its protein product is CAWSRTSGGADTQYF.